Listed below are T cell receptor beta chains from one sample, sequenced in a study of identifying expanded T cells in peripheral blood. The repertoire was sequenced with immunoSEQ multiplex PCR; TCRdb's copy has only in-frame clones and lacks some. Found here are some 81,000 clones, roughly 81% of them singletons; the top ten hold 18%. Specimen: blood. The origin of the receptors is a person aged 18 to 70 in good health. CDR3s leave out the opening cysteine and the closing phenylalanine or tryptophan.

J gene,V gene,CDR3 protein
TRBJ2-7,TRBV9,ASSEAGGASEQY
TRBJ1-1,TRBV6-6,ASTRTGRTAEAF
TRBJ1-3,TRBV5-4,ASSLAGRNSGNTIY
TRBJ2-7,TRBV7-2,ASSLERGGPYEQY
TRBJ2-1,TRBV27,ASSPGTSGYSPNEQF
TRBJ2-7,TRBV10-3,AISEVGADRYEQY
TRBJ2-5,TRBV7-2,ASSLRREPGETQY
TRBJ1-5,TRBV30,AWSLTGDSNQPQH
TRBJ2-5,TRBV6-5,ASSPLGGSLETQY
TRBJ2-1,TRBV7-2,ASSFLRGSGRSYEQF
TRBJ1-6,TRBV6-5,ASSYSGGLRNSPLH
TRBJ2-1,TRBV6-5,ASLPGSSYNEQF
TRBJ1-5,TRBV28,ASSPVQINQPQH
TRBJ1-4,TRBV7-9,ASSRQGWNEKLF
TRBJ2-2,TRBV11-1,ASSLSQTVNTGELF
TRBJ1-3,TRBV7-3,ASSLITSGNTIY
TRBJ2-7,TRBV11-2,ASSLDSNSYEQY
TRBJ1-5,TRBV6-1,ASTRYSNQPQH
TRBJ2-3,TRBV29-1,SVLGTSETDTQY